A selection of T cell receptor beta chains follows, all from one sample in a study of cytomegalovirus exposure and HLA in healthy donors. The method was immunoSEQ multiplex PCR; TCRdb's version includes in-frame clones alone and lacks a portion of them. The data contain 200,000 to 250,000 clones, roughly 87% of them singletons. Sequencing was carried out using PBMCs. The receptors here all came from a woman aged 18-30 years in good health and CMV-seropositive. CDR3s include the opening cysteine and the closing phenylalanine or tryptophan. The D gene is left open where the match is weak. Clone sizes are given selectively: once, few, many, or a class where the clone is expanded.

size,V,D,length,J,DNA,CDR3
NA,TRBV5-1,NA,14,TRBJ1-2,TGCGCCAGCAGCTTGGCCAGATCTAACTATGGCTACACCTTC,CASSLARSNYGYTF
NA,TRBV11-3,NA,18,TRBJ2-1,TGTGCCAGCAGCTTCGACAGTCCAAGTCACAGCTCCTACAATGAGCAGTTCTTC,CASSFDSPSHSSYNEQFF
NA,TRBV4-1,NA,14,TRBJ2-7,TGCGCCAGCAGAAAGGAGGACAGCCCCTACGAGCAGTACTTC,CASRKEDSPYEQYF
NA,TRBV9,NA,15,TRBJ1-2,TGTGCCAGCAGCGTAGCTCCAGGGGCAGTCTATGGCTACACCTTC,CASSVAPGAVYGYTF
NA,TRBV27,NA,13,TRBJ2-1,TGTGCCAGCACCGGCAGGGATGGGAATGAGCAGTTCTTC,CASTGRDGNEQFF
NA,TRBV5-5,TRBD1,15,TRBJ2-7,TGTGCCAGCAGCCCCGAGGGACAGTTGACCTACGAGCAGTACTTC,CASSPEGQLTYEQYF
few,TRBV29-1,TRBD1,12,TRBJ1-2,TGCAGCGTAGCCGGGACAGGGTGGGTCTACACCTTC,CSVAGTGWVYTF
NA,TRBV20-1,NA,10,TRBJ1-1,TGCAGTGCTTATGAATTCGGAGCTTTCTTT,CSAYEFGAFF
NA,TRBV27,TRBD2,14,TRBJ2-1,TGTGCCAGCACTTTAGCGGGAGGGCGCAAAGAGCAGTTCTTC,CASTLAGGRKEQFF
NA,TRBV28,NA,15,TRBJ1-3,TGTGCCAGCAGTTTAATCCGCAGGGGCAGAAACACCATATATTTT,CASSLIRRGRNTIYF
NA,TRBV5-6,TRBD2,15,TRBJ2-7,TGTGCCAGCAGCTTGGTCGGGACTAGCTTCTACGAGCAGTACTTC,CASSLVGTSFYEQYF
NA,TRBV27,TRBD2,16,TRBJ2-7,TGTGCCAGCAGTTTAGCGGGGGGGGACAGTTCCTACGAGCAGTACTTC,CASSLAGGDSSYEQYF
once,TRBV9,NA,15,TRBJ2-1,TGTGCCAGCAGCGCGGCACTAGGGATACAGAGTGAGCAGTTCTTC,CASSAALGIQSEQFF
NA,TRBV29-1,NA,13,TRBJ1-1,TGCAGCATCCCCTCGCCCCGAGGCACTGAAGCTTTCTTT,CSIPSPRGTEAFF
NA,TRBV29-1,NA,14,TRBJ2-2,TGCAGCGTTCATGATACCGGGAACACCGGGGAGCTGTTTTTT,CSVHDTGNTGELFF
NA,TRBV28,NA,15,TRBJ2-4,TGTGCCAGCAGTTTAATGCTCGTAAGCAAAGACATTCAGTACTTC,CASSLMLVSKDIQYF
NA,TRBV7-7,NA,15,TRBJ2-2,TGTGCTAGCAGCCAAGGGCCGGGAGGACAGGGGGAGCTGTTTTTT,CASSQGPGGQGELFF
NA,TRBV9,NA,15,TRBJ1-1,TGTGCCAGCAGCCCCCTCTGGGGCGACAACACTGAAGCTTTCTTT,CASSPLWGDNTEAFF
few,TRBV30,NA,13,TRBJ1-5,TGTGCCTGGAGTGTTGGGGGCGGTCAGCCCCAGCATTTT,CAWSVGGGQPQHF
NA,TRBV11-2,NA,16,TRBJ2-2,TGTGCCAGCAGCTTAGATAATACGGGAGTGGTCGGGGAGCTGTTTTTT,CASSLDNTGVVGELFF
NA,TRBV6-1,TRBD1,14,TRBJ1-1,TGTGCCAGCAGTGCCGTACAGGGGGAGACTGAAGCTTTCTTT,CASSAVQGETEAFF
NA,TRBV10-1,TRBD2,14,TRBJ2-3,TGCGCCAGCAGCGGGGGGTTTGGCACAGATACGCAGTATTTT,CASSGGFGTDTQYF
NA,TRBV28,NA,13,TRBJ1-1,TGTGCCAGCAGTAGCAGGGTCGGGGGTGAAGCTTTCTTT,CASSSRVGGEAFF
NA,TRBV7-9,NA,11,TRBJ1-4,TGTGCCAGCGGGGCCAATGAAAAACTGTTTTTT,CASGANEKLFF
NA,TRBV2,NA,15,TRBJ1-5,TGTGCCAGCAGCGGGGGGACAAAACGGGGTCAGCCCCAGCATTTT,CASSGGTKRGQPQHF
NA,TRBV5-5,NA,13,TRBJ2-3,TGTGCCAGCAGCCGCTCGGGCACAGATACGCAGTATTTT,CASSRSGTDTQYF
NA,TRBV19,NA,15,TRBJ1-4,TGTGCCAGTAGTGCGAGGGCCGCCGGGGATGAAAAACTGTTTTTT,CASSARAAGDEKLFF
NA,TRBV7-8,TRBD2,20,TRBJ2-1,TGTGCCAGCAGCTATGGGCGGGGACTAGCGGGAGGTATACGGCCCGATGAGCAGTTCTTC,CASSYGRGLAGGIRPDEQFF
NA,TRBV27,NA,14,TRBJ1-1,TGTGCCAGCAGCCTCTTGTCGGGGGGCACTGAAGCTTTCTTT,CASSLLSGGTEAFF